The 27 T cell receptor beta chains reported below all come from one sample, sequenced in a study of shared clonotypes between healthy human individuals. Method: immunoSEQ multiplex PCR; TCRdb's copy keeps in-frame clones and lacks some. The profile shows some 2 million clones, 85% to 95% of them singletons. The sequencing sample was made of naive CD4+ T cells sorted from blood. Subset denoted: CD45RA+ positively selected. The receptors shown here come from a man younger than 35 in good health.

In nucleotides, the CDR3 is TGTGCCTGGAGTGTCCGCGGGACAGGGGCCTACAATGAGCAGTTCTTC. This encodes CAWSVRGTGAYNEQFF. J is TRBJ2-1 and V is TRBV30, with 10 bases aligning to TRBD1. Trimming cost V 0 bases and J 2 bases; bases outside gene matches: 4. The germline V gene has CDR1 GTSNPN and CDR2 SVGIG (reference sequence). The CDR3 length is 16 residues. Variable domain in full (rest from reference TRBV30 and TRBJ2-1): SQTIHQWPATLVQPVGSPLSLECTVEGTSNPNLYWYRQAAGRGLQLLFYSVGIGQISSEVPQNLSASRPQDRQFILSSKKLLLSDSGFYLCAWSVRGTGAYNEQFFGPGTRLTVL.

This clone is a singleton in its sample. Germline is not matched at one junction end, which may reflect a read error. This sequence joins TRBV19 and TRBJ2-5; 8 bases fit TRBD1. Germline V gives CDR1 LNHDA, CDR2 SQIVND (reference sequence). The CDR3 runs 15 residues. The CDR3: CASRIGAAGGETQYF. CDR3 nucleotides: TGTGCCAGTAGGATAGGGGCGGCAGGGGGCGAGACCCAGTACTTC.

The chain joins TRBV7-4 to TRBJ1-3; D remains unclear. This CDR3 is 16 amino acids long. Per germline, CDR1 SGHVT and CDR2 SQSDAQ. Trimming took off 6 bases at V and 0 bases at J, with 15 bases between the two ends. CDR3 nucleotide sequence: TGTGCCAGCAGAACGGTTTCCCCGGCCTCTGGAAACACCATATATTTT. This codes for CASRTVSPASGNTIYF.

This clone has a single count. The gene calls are TRBV14 and TRBJ2-2; D unclear. Trimming removed 1 base from V and 4 bases from J, with 7 bases in between. This CDR3 contains 14 residues. CDR1 SGHDN and CDR2 FVKESK come from the germline V gene. Here the CDR3 reads CASSQVRVTGELFF. CDR3 bases: TGTGCCAGCAGCCAAGTACGGGTCACCGGGGAGCTGTTTTTT.

V is TRBV18 and J is TRBJ1-2; D call uncertain. There are 14 residues in the CDR3. Germline V gives CDR1 KGHSH, CDR2 LQKENI. Trimming removed 2 bases at V and 6 bases at J, with 13 bases between. DNA for the CDR3: TGTGCCAGCTCACCAACCGACACTGGGAATGGCTACACCTTC. Encoded protein: CASSPTDTGNGYTF.

Points on this clone: Germline and junction disagree at one end, which may indicate a read error. This sequence joins TRBV7-7 and TRBJ2-2, with TRBD1 matching over 9 bases. In germline, CDR1 is SSHAT, CDR2 FNYEAQ (reference sequence). The CDR3 has 14 residues. CDR3 loop: CASSRTGAIGELFF. In DNA form, the CDR3 reads TGTGCTAGCAGCCGGACAGGGGCGATCGGGGAGCTGTTTTTT.

The V and J genes are TRBV18 and TRBJ1-2; D may be TRBD1 (5 bases). V dropped 1 base and J dropped 6 bases, with 12 bases sitting between them. The CDR3 covers 14 residues. Germline V gene lookup returns CDR1 KGHSH and CDR2 LQKENI. In DNA, the CDR3 is TGTGCCAGCTCACCACAGAGGGGATCGGATGGCTACACCTTC. It yields the protein CASSPQRGSDGYTF.

The chain recombines TRBV27 with TRBJ1-5; no clear D gene. The germline V gene has CDR1 MNHEY and CDR2 SMNVEV (reference sequence). This CDR3 contains 13 residues. Trimming left V 3 bases short and J 6 bases short, with 9 bases between. The CDR3 DNA is TGTGCCAGCAGTTTGGACGCCCGTCAGCCCCAGCATTTT. Its protein product is CASSLDARQPQHF.

The chain is built from TRBV27 and TRBJ2-7, with TRBD2 identical over 12 bases. CDR1 MNHEY and CDR2 SMNVEV come from the germline V gene (reference sequence). V was clipped by 3 bases and J by 10 bases; unmatched bases: 13. There are 16 residues in the CDR3. CDR3 amino acids: CASSFRASGRVETQYF. The CDR3 nucleotides read TGTGCCAGCAGTTTTAGGGCTAGCGGGAGGGTTGAGACTCAGTACTTC.

The rearrangement uses TRBV27 and TRBJ1-5, with unresolved D. The CDR3 contains 17 residues. Germline V gene lookup returns CDR1 MNHEY and CDR2 SMNVEV (reference sequence). V lost 2 bases and J lost 0, with 14 bases in between. Written as DNA, the CDR3 is TGTGCCAGCAGTTTACTACCGACCCTTTATAGCAATCAGCCCCAGCATTTT. This codes for CASSLLPTLYSNQPQHF.

The gene calls are TRBV5-6 and TRBJ1-3, with D possibly TRBD1 on 5 matching bases. This CDR3 region has 16 residues. CDR1 and CDR2 (germline): SGHDT, YYEEEE. Trimming removed 4 bases from V and 0 bases from J, with 14 bases in between. The CDR3 bases are TGTGCCAGCAGCCGGGAAGGGGCGCGCTCTGGAAACACCATATATTTT. Translated, it gives CASSREGARSGNTIYF.

The chain links TRBV7-2 to TRBJ1-1; no reliable D call. The length of the CDR3 is 15 residues. V was clipped by 0 bases and J by 0 bases, with 8 bases between them. The germline V gene encodes CDR1 SGHTA and CDR2 FQGNSA. CDR3 DNA: TGTGCCAGCAGCTTAGCGCTGGGATTGAACACTGAAGCTTTCTTT. Encoded protein: CASSLALGLNTEAFF.

The chain combines TRBV6-1 with TRBJ1-5, with 8 bases fitting TRBD1. CDR1 and CDR2 from the germline V gene are MNHNS and SASEGT. The CDR3 is made up of 15 amino acids. V lost 1 base, J lost 4 bases, and 3 bases stayed unmatched. The DNA of the CDR3 is TGTGCCAGCAGTGAAGGGGACAGGCTGAATCAGCCCCAGCATTTT. Translation: CASSEGDRLNQPQHF.

The genes are TRBV10-3 and TRBJ1-4, with a tentative D call TRBD1 (5 bases). The CDR3 runs to 14 residues. In germline, CDR1 is ENHRY, CDR2 SYGVKD. Trimming removed 6 bases from V and 7 bases from J, with 15 bases in between. This chain's CDR3 is CAIREGARGEKLFF. The DNA for the CDR3 is TGTGCCATCAGGGAGGGAGCGAGGGGTGAAAAACTGTTTTTT.

This rearrangement joins TRBV12-2 to TRBJ2-7; TRBD2 was called by the table and not checked on the DNA. TRBV12-2 is recorded as a pseudogene. This CDR3 region has 14 residues. Here the CDR3 DNA reads TGTGCACATCTGTTCGCGGGAGGGCCCGACGAGCAGTACTTC. Translated: CAHLFAGGPDEQYF.

In this sample, this clone turned up once. This sample also contains other DNA sequences that code for the same CDR3. The V and J genes are TRBV18 and TRBJ2-3; D uncertain. Deletions cut 3 bases from V and 6 bases from J, with 4 bases between. The germline V gene has CDR1 KGHSH and CDR2 LQKENI. This CDR3 contains 11 residues. CDR3 sequence: CASSPVDTQYF. The CDR3 coding sequence is TGTGCCAGCTCACCGGTGGATACGCAGTATTTT.

This chain connects TRBV7-9 to TRBJ1-4; 7 nucleotides agree with TRBD1. Germline V CDR1 and CDR2: SEHNR, FQNEAQ (reference sequence). This CDR3 has 16 residues. J lost 8 bases, V lost 1 base, and 10 bases had no gene match. The CDR3 reads CASSLEGQGVREKLFF. The CDR3 DNA reads TGTGCCAGCAGCTTAGAAGGGCAGGGGGTCCGCGAAAAACTGTTTTTT.

The chain has TRBV7-8 and TRBJ1-1; D perhaps matches TRBD1 (6 bases). Trimming removed 5 bases at V and 7 bases at J, with 11 bases between. The CDR3 is 12 residues long. Germline-derived CDR1 and CDR2 are SGHVS and FQNEAQ. The CDR3 bases are TGTGCCAGCAGCGACGTGACAGGTGAAGCTTTCTTT. It yields the protein CASSDVTGEAFF.

The chain combines TRBV5-6 with TRBJ1-4; 8 bases are shared with TRBD1. Trimming took 0 bases from V and 8 from J; bases not matched to a gene: 6. Germline V gene data show CDR1 as SGHDT and CDR2 as YYEEEE. CDR3 length equals 15 residues. CDR3 in DNA: TGTGCCAGCAGCTTGGGACAGGGGCTTGGAGAAAAACTGTTTTTT. Residues: CASSLGQGLGEKLFF.

The chain carries TRBV4-3 and TRBJ2-2; D is unresolved. Germline V lookup: CDR1 LGHNA, CDR2 YSLEER. Trimming cost V 4 bases and J 4 bases, with 13 bases left between them. CDR3 length: 15 residues. As DNA, the CDR3 is TGCGCCAGCAGCCCGTTCCTCCGGGCCACCGGGGAGCTGTTTTTT. Translating it yields CASSPFLRATGELFF.

This sequence joins TRBV11-3 and TRBJ2-1; TRBD2 matches 10 bases. V dropped 6 bases and J dropped 3; count of bases not matched to a gene: 5. In germline, CDR1 is SGHNT, CDR2 YENEEA. The CDR3 runs to 15 residues. Written as DNA, the CDR3 is TGTGCCAGCAGTTTGATAGCGGGGGGCTACAATGAGCAGTTCTTC. Its protein is CASSLIAGGYNEQFF.

Comment on this clone: The same CDR3 also results from other DNA sequences found in this sample. The V gene is TRBV9, the J gene TRBJ1-6; TRBD1 might be the D (6 bases). Germline CDR1 reads SGDLS; CDR2 reads YYNGEE. The V end was cut by 2 bases, the J end by 7 bases, with 10 bases between. This CDR3 has 14 amino acids. This CDR3 is CASSVRQDNSPLHF. For the CDR3, the DNA is TGTGCCAGCAGCGTCAGACAGGACAATTCACCCCTCCACTTT. The entire variable domain, with the rest obtained from reference TRBV9 and TRBJ1-6, is as follows: DSGVTQTPKHLITATGQRVTLRCSPRSGDLSVYWYQQSLDQGLQFLIQYYNGEERAKGNILERFSAQQFPDLHSELNLSSLELGDSALYFCASSVRQDNSPLHFGNGTRLTVT.

The rearrangement links TRBV18 to TRBJ2-3, with D possibly being TRBD2 (6 bases). Germline CDR1 KGHSH, CDR2 LQKENI. This CDR3 contains 17 residues. Trimming cost V 3 bases and J 0 bases, with 16 bases left between them. CDR3 region: CASSPRLDSFSTDTQYF. As DNA, the CDR3 is TGTGCCAGCTCACCGAGACTAGACTCCTTTAGCACAGATACGCAGTATTTT.

This chain links TRBV18 with TRBJ2-1; TRBD2 matches 14 bases. CDR1 KGHSH and CDR2 LQKENI come from the germline V gene. V shed 4 bases and J 9 bases; nucleotides not matched to a gene: 8. The CDR3 has 16 residues. The CDR3 spells CASSHPGLAGESEQFF. CDR3 DNA sequence: TGTGCCAGCTCACATCCGGGACTAGCGGGAGAGAGTGAGCAGTTCTTC.

The J gene is TRBJ1-1, the V gene TRBV30, with D hard to call. This CDR3 is built from 10 residues. Between the trimmed V and J ends, which lost 4 bases and 8 bases, there was a span of 8 bases. The germline CDR1 and CDR2 sequences are GTSNPN and SVGIG (reference sequence). Here the CDR3 reads CAWKRVEAFF. CDR3 nucleotide sequence: TGTGCCTGGAAGAGGGTAGAAGCTTTCTTT.

CDR3: CASSGQDRGGTQYF. CDR3 nucleotide sequence: TGTGCCAGCAGCGGACAGGACAGAGGAGGGACCCAGTACTTC. The chain has TRBV5-6 and TRBJ2-5; 7 bases align to TRBD1. Germline CDR1 is SGHDT and CDR2 is YYEEEE. The CDR3 has 14 amino acids. V lost 4 bases, J lost 7 bases, and 10 bases stayed unmatched.

In the case of this clone: Distinct nucleotide sequences in the sample also encode this CDR3. This chain uses TRBV7-9 with TRBJ1-4; 9 bases map to TRBD1. The CDR3 contains 15 residues. V gave up 1 base and J gave up 5 bases; unmatched junction bases: 2. CDR1 and CDR2 from the germline V gene are SEHNR and FQNEAQ (reference sequence). CDR3 DNA sequence: TGTGCCAGCAGCTTAGAGGGGACAGGGAATGAAAAACTGTTTTTT. This translates into CASSLEGTGNEKLFF. Complete variable domain (other parts from reference TRBV7-9 and TRBJ1-4): DTGVSQNPRHKITKRGQNVTFRCDPISEHNRLYWYRQTLGQGPEFLTYFQNEAQLEKSRLLSDRFSAERPKGSFSTLEIQRTEQGDSAMYLCASSLEGTGNEKLFFGSGTQLSVL.